These 22 T cell receptor beta chains originate from one sample sequenced in a study of sequential checkpoint blockade in melanoma. Treatment specified: randomized to nivolumab then ipilimumab (arm A) or the reverse (arm B). Profiled with immunoSEQ multiplex PCR; TCRdb holds only in-frame clones, not every one. The sample lists about 9,100 clones; roughly 75% were seen once. The sample was CD8+ T cells sorted from blood (inferred from file names), taken from a patient given nivolumab and ipilimumab in sequence. Source of these receptors: a human donor with melanoma.

The V and J genes are TRBV19 and TRBJ2-1; a possible D gene is TRBD2 (7 bases). The CDR3 has 15 residues. The V end was cut by 7 bases, the J end by 2 bases, with 15 bases between. CDR1 is LNHDA, CDR2 SQIVND, per germline (reference sequence). The CDR3 here is CASTPLGGPYNEQFF. The CDR3 DNA reads as TGTGCCAGTACCCCTCTGGGGGGGCCCTACAATGAGCAGTTCTTC. The full variable domain, with the rest looked up from reference TRBV19 and TRBJ2-1, is DGGITQSPKYLFRKEGQNVTLSCEQNLNHDAMYWYRQDPGQGLRLIYYSQIVNDFQKGDIAEGYSVSREKKESFPLTVTSAQKNPTAFYLCASTPLGGPYNEQFFGPGTRLTVL.

There are a few counts of this clone. The CDR3 region is CASSVGSGGAGEQFF. CDR3 nucleotides: TGTGCCAGCAGCGTAGGGAGCGGGGGGGCCGGGGAGCAGTTCTTC. This sequence joins TRBV9 and TRBJ2-1; TRBD2 aligns across 10 bases. After removal of 0 bases from V and 10 bases from J, the junction contained 7 bases not matched to a gene. This CDR3 has 15 amino acids. CDR1 and CDR2 from the germline V gene are SGDLS and YYNGEE.

In DNA, the CDR3 is TGTGCCAGCAGCCTTAGAAGCGGGGGGGCCTACAATGAGCAGTTCTTC. This sequence encodes CASSLRSGGAYNEQFF. The chain employs TRBV9 and TRBJ2-1, with 10 bases that match TRBD2. The CDR3 is made up of 16 amino acids. Germline CDR1 is SGDLS and CDR2 is YYNGEE. V trimming: 4 bases; J trimming: 2 bases; junction bases outside the gene matches: 6.

The chain carries TRBV18 and TRBJ2-6, with 8 bases lining up with TRBD1. This CDR3 has 17 amino acids. CDR1 and CDR2 from the germline V gene are KGHSH and LQKENI. Trimming cost V 6 bases and J 0 bases; bases outside gene matches: 7. The CDR3 spells CASSQQGDGSGANVLTF. For the CDR3, the DNA is TGTGCCAGCTCGCAACAGGGGGACGGCTCTGGGGCCAACGTCCTGACTTTC.

V usage is TRBV30 and J usage is TRBJ2-7; 7 nucleotides line up with TRBD2. The V gene's germline CDR1 is GTSNPN and CDR2 SVGIG (reference sequence). The CDR3 is 14 residues long. The trim removed 8 bases at V and 2 bases at J, leaving 12 bases unmatched. CDR3 sequence (DNA): TGTGCCCGGGGGGAGGATTCGGGCCCCTACGAGCAGTACTTC. It is translated as CARGEDSGPYEQYF.

J is TRBJ2-1 and V is TRBV6-5; TRBD2 matches 8 bases. CDR3 length equals 16 residues. V lost 0 bases to trimming and J lost 0 bases; unmatched junction nucleotides: 1. CDR1 is MNHEY and CDR2 is SVGAGI in the germline V gene. CDR3 residues: CASSYSGTSSYNEQFF. CDR3 DNA: TGTGCCAGCAGTTACTCCGGGACTAGCTCCTACAATGAGCAGTTCTTC.

V usage is TRBV6-1 and J usage is TRBJ2-7; 7 bases line up with TRBD1. V dropped 6 bases and J dropped 3; count of bases not matched to a gene: 5. The CDR3 covers 13 residues. Germline-derived CDR1 and CDR2 are MNHNS and SASEGT. The CDR3 bases are TGTGCCAGCAGCCCCCGGGACAGCTACGAGCAGTACTTC. This translates into CASSPRDSYEQYF.

V and J are TRBV4-3 and TRBJ1-2; maybe TRBD1 (5 bases). Trimming shortened V by 1 base and J by 4 bases, and 10 bases separated the two germline ends. The germline gives CDR1 LGHNA, CDR2 YSLEER. The length of the CDR3 is 14 residues. Here the CDR3 reads CASSQGGGIYGYTF. DNA of the CDR3: TGCGCCAGCAGCCAAGGGGGGGGAATCTATGGCTACACCTTC.

Within the sample, this clone is hyperexpanded. The chain links TRBV6-4 to TRBJ1-2; D unclear. Germline values: CDR1 MRHNA, CDR2 SNTAGT. This CDR3 comprises 16 residues. V was shortened by 5 bases and J by 8 bases, with 24 bases between the two germline ends. For the CDR3, the DNA is TGTGCCAGCAGTCCCGAGGAGGGCGGAAGAATGGGGGGCTACACCTTC. Protein product: CASSPEEGGRMGGYTF.

Only one count was recorded for this clone. The chain employs TRBV11-1 and TRBJ1-1, with a weak D call TRBD1 (6 bases). V lost 4 bases and J lost 5, with 11 bases in between. This CDR3 has 13 amino acids. CDR1 and CDR2 from the germline V gene are SGHAT and FQDESV (reference sequence). CDR3 residues: CASSSTGRTEAFF. CDR3 DNA sequence: TGTGCCAGCAGCTCTACAGGGCGGACTGAAGCTTTCTTT.

The genes are TRBV7-8 and TRBJ2-5; no clear D gene. V lost 2 bases and J lost 5, with 12 bases in between. CDR3 length: 14 amino acids. The V gene's germline CDR1 is SGHVS and CDR2 FQNEAQ. CDR3: CASSLKVLKETQYF. CDR3 nucleotide sequence: TGTGCCAGCAGCTTAAAAGTACTAAAGGAGACCCAGTACTTC.

The chain has TRBV6-1 and TRBJ2-1; D remains ambiguous. The V gene's germline CDR1 is MNHNS and CDR2 SASEGT. The ends were cut back, 1 base at V and 5 bases at J, with 9 bases in the middle. CDR3 length: 14 residues. The CDR3 loop reads CASSEVALNNEQFF. The DNA of the CDR3 is TGTGCCAGCAGTGAAGTGGCTCTTAACAATGAGCAGTTCTTC.

This chain joins TRBV5-1 and TRBJ2-1; 12 bases match TRBD2. The CDR3 loop spans 16 amino acids. V trimming: 1 base; J trimming: 10 bases; junction bases outside the gene matches: 9. Germline lookup yields CDR1 SGHRS and CDR2 YFSETQ. DNA of the CDR3: TGCGCCAGCAGCTTGTGGGCTAGCGGGGGGGCTGAGGAGCAGTTCTTC. Protein sequence: CASSLWASGGAEEQFF.

The V and J genes are TRBV7-3 and TRBJ2-5; a possible D gene is TRBD2 (6 bases). Per the germline V gene, CDR1 is SGHTA and CDR2 is FQGTGA. V was shortened by 6 bases and J by 11 bases, with 19 bases between the two germline ends. This CDR3 spans 13 amino acids. CDR3 coding DNA: TGTGCCAGCAGTAACGGGATGGGGGAGGAGCAGTACTTC. It yields the protein CASSNGMGEEQYF.

The sample holds a few counts of this clone. The chain has TRBV14 and TRBJ2-7; 7 positions agree with TRBD1. V lost 3 bases, J lost 2 bases, and 7 bases stayed unmatched. The CDR3 has 15 amino acids. The germline gives CDR1 SGHDN, CDR2 FVKESK. The chain's CDR3 is CASSHAGTETYEQYF. The CDR3, as DNA: TGTGCCAGCAGCCACGCCGGGACAGAGACCTACGAGCAGTACTTC.

This sequence joins TRBV4-1 and TRBJ2-7, with a weak D call TRBD1 (5 bases). Germline CDR1 is MGHRA and CDR2 is YSYEKL. The CDR3 is made up of 16 amino acids. Trimming removed 1 base from V and 0 bases from J, with 13 bases in between. The CDR3 region is CASSQGRQGYSYEQYF. CDR3 bases: TGCGCCAGCAGCCAAGGGCGGCAGGGCTACTCCTACGAGCAGTACTTC.

The chain couples TRBV7-9 to TRBJ2-2; a possible D gene is TRBD1 (6 bases). The CDR3 is 17 residues long. In germline, CDR1 is SEHNR, CDR2 FQNEAQ (reference sequence). Trimming stripped 5 bases from V and 1 base from J, with 17 bases between. CDR3 in amino acids: CASSPRGPSWNTGELFF. Here the CDR3 DNA reads TGTGCCAGCAGCCCCAGGGGACCTTCTTGGAACACCGGGGAGCTGTTTTTT. Looking up the rest from reference TRBV7-9 and TRBJ2-2 gives the full variable domain: DTGVSQNPRHKITKRGQNVTFRCDPISEHNRLYWYRQTLGQGPEFLTYFQNEAQLEKSRLLSDRFSAERPKGSFSTLEIQRTEQGDSAMYLCASSPRGPSWNTGELFFGEGSRLTVL.

Regarding this clone: The sample contains more than one DNA sequence encoding this CDR3. The CDR3 spells CASSQDGGDYQPQHF. DNA of the CDR3: TGCGCCAGCAGCCAAGATGGAGGGGACTATCAGCCCCAGCATTTT. The chain recombines TRBV4-1 with TRBJ1-5; tentatively, D is TRBD1 (5 bases). Germline lookup yields CDR1 MGHRA and CDR2 YSYEKL. The CDR3 covers 15 residues. The V end lost 0 bases, the J end lost 5 bases, and 11 bases lay between the germline ends.

This clone counts as large (0.1 to 1%). This sample includes further DNA sequences coding for the same CDR3. This chain joins TRBV6-4 and TRBJ1-6; 8 bases agree with TRBD1. CDR1 and CDR2 from the germline V gene are MRHNA and SNTAGT. The junction had 10 bases not matched to a gene; V was cut back by 6 bases and J by 9 bases. The CDR3 runs 15 residues. The CDR3 loop reads CASSEQGASGSPLHF. CDR3 in DNA: TGTGCCAGCAGCGAGCAGGGGGCTTCAGGTTCACCCCTCCACTTT.

CDR3 nucleotides: TGCGCCAGCAGCCAAGAGAAAAACAGGGGGCAAGAGTATGAGCAGTTCTTC. Translating it yields CASSQEKNRGQEYEQFF. This rearrangement joins TRBV4-3 to TRBJ2-1, with 9 bases lining up with TRBD1. With V trimmed by 0 bases and J by 8 bases, 11 bases remained unmatched. The CDR3 is made up of 17 amino acids. CDR1 is LGHNA, CDR2 YSLEER, per germline.

The chain recombines TRBV4-1 with TRBJ2-7, with 9 nucleotides matching TRBD2. This CDR3 is built from 15 residues. The V segment lost 4 bases and the J segment 4 bases; nucleotides outside the gene matches: 8. Germline values: CDR1 MGHRA, CDR2 YSYEKL. The DNA of the CDR3 is TGCGCCAGCAGCCGTGTTCTAGCGGGAATATACGAGCAGTACTTC. It is translated as CASSRVLAGIYEQYF.

This chain links TRBV5-4 with TRBJ2-1; 11 positions match TRBD1. This CDR3 has 15 residues. J gave up 10 bases and V 0 bases, and 6 bases lay outside the gene matches. Germline CDR1 is SGHNT and CDR2 is YYREEE (reference sequence). CDR3 bases: TGTGCCAGCAGCTTGGATGGGACAGGGGGGAAGGAGCAGTTCTTC. Translated: CASSLDGTGGKEQFF.